One and the same sample provided the 7 T cell receptor beta chains below, sequenced in a study of blood T cell repertoires in COVID-19. TCRdb keeps only in-frame clones here, not all; method: immunoSEQ multiplex PCR. The sample carries about 200,000 clones, roughly 90% recorded once. Material for sequencing was peripheral blood. These receptor sequences come from a woman between 65 and 79 years old with acute or convalescent COVID-19.

As regards this clone: In the same sample, other DNA sequences code for this CDR3. The chain employs TRBV18 and TRBJ2-1; 11 bases align to TRBD2. V gave up 3 bases and J gave up 5 bases; unmatched junction bases: 3. The CDR3 totals 15 residues. Germline CDR1 KGHSH, CDR2 LQKENI. CDR3 sequence reads: CASSPGTSGHNEQFF. The CDR3, as DNA: TGTGCCAGCTCACCGGGGACTAGCGGCCACAATGAGCAGTTCTTC.

The gene calls are TRBV5-4 and TRBJ2-2, with TRBD2 identical over 9 bases. This CDR3 has 17 residues. Germline V CDR1 and CDR2: SGHNT, YYREEE (reference sequence). V gave up 0 bases and J gave up 6 bases; unmatched junction bases: 9. CDR3 sequence reads: CASSLEGGLAGAGELFF. Here the CDR3 DNA reads TGTGCCAGCAGCTTGGAAGGGGGACTAGCAGGGGCCGGGGAGCTGTTTTTT.

This sequence joins TRBV2 and TRBJ2-1; tentatively, D is TRBD2 (6 bases). The CDR3 totals 16 residues. Germline V CDR1 and CDR2: SNHLY, FYNNEI. V was shortened by 4 bases and J by 0 bases, with 13 bases between the two germline ends. This CDR3 is CASSVEGGNSYNEQFF. CDR3 sequence (DNA): TGTGCCAGCAGTGTGGAGGGCGGGAACTCCTACAATGAGCAGTTCTTC.

The sample holds one count of this clone. Other DNA sequences in the sample encode the same CDR3. The DNA of the CDR3 is TGCAGCGTTGTAACAGGGGTGAACACTGAAGCTTTCTTT. It yields the protein CSVVTGVNTEAFF. This chain joins TRBV29-1 and TRBJ1-1; 7 bases are shared with TRBD1. From germline, CDR1 is SQVTM and CDR2 ANQGSEA. J gave up 0 bases and V 4 bases, and 2 bases lay outside the gene matches. The CDR3 contains 13 residues.

V and J are TRBV12-5 and TRBJ2-5, with D possibly TRBD2 on 6 matching bases. The CDR3 sequence is 12 residues long. CDR1 is LGHNT and CDR2 is FRNRAP in the germline V gene. Trimming pared 9 bases from V and 3 bases from J, leaving 11 bases between. The CDR3 spells CASASGEETQYF. The CDR3 DNA is TGTGCTAGCGCCTCGGGGGAAGAGACCCAGTACTTC.

The CDR3 protein is CASSLSGQGVSSTEAFF. The CDR3 DNA is TGTGCCAGCAGTTTATCTGGGCAGGGGGTGAGCAGCACTGAAGCTTTCTTT. The V call is TRBV27, the J call TRBJ1-1; 7 bases line up with TRBD1. The CDR3 runs to 17 residues. The V segment lost 0 bases and the J segment 4 bases; nucleotides outside the gene matches: 11. Per the germline V gene, CDR1 is MNHEY and CDR2 is SMNVEV (reference sequence).

V is TRBV6-1 and J is TRBJ1-2, with a weak D call TRBD1 (5 bases). The length of the CDR3 is 15 residues. Deletions cut 2 bases from V and 2 bases from J, with 12 bases between. Germline V gene lookup returns CDR1 MNHNS and CDR2 SASEGT. The CDR3 DNA reads TGTGCCAGCAGTGAACTCTCAGGGATAAACTATGGCTACACCTTC. Its protein product is CASSELSGINYGYTF.